This T cell receptor beta chain came from a study of tumor and adjacent non-tumor tissue in lung cancer. Study context: Patients were aged about 30 to 76, nine to eleven men and about five women, stage I to III. Broader study findings: In normal lung, the top 100 clones were significantly more dominant than in tumor.

TCRbeta libraries were built with three rounds of nested PCR, modified from ARM-PCR. TCRdb re-analysed the multiplex PCR reads in MiXCR, keeping a single row per CDR3 protein. The table records roughly 140,000 distinct CDR3 sequences, approximately 70% of them present only once. This clonotype was counted at least ten times. Its specificity is unknown. This CDR3 contains 13 residues. Germline V CDR1 and CDR2: DFQATT, SNEGSKA (reference sequence). V was shortened by 1 base and J by 8 bases, with 12 bases between the two germline ends. No cell sorting was done before RNA was extracted from the tissue. The chain has TRBV20-1 and TRBJ1-5; D might be TRBD1 (6 bases). Sequenced sample: lung tumor tissue. This receptor was identified in a man in his sixties with small cell lung cancer. The CDR3 DNA reads TGCAGTGCTAGAGGACAGTCAGGGGAGCCCCAGCATTTT. This encodes CSARGQSGEPQHF.